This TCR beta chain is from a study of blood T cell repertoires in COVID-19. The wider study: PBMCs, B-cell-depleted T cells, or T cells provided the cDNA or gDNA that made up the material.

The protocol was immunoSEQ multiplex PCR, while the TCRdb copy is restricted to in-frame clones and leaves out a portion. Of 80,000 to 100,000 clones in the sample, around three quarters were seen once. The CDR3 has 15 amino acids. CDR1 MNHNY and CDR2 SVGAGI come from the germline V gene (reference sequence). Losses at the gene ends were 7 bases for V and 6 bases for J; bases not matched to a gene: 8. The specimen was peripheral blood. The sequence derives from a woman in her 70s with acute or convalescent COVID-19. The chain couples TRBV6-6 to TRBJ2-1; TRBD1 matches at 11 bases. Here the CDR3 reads CASTPDRGRVNEQFF. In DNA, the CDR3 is TGTGCCAGCACCCCGGACAGGGGGCGGGTCAATGAGCAGTTCTTC.